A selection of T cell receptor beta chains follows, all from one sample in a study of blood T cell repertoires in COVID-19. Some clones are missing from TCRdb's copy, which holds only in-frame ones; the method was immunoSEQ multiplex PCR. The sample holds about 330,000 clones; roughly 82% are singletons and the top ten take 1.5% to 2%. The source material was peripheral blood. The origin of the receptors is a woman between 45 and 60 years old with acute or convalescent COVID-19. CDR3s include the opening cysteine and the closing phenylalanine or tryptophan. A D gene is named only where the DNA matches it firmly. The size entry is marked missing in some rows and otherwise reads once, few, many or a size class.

cdr3_nt: TGTGCCAGCAGTTCCAAGACAGCAACTAATGAAAAACTGTTTTTT; cdr3_aa: CASSSKTATNEKLFF; clone_size: .; d_call: .; j_call: TRBJ1-4; v_call: TRBV28; cdr3_length: 15
cdr3_nt: TGTGCCAGCAGTTATGATACAGTCTACGAGCAGTACTTC; cdr3_aa: CASSYDTVYEQYF; clone_size: few; d_call: .; j_call: TRBJ2-7; v_call: TRBV6-2/TRBV6-3; cdr3_length: 13
cdr3_nt: TGTGCCAGCAGCTCCCAGGGCGGGGAGCATGGCTACACCTTC; cdr3_aa: CASSSQGGEHGYTF; clone_size: .; d_call: .; j_call: TRBJ1-2; v_call: TRBV9; cdr3_length: 14
cdr3_nt: TGTGCCAGTAGGGAACAGGGGTATAGCAATCAGCCCCAGCATTTT; cdr3_aa: CASREQGYSNQPQHF; clone_size: .; d_call: TRBD1; j_call: TRBJ1-5; v_call: TRBV19; cdr3_length: 15
cdr3_nt: TGTGCCAGCAGCTTAGGGTATTTGGGGCGAGGTGAAAAACTGTTTTTT; cdr3_aa: CASSLGYLGRGEKLFF; clone_size: .; d_call: .; j_call: TRBJ1-4; v_call: TRBV7-2; cdr3_length: 16
cdr3_nt: TGCAGCGTTGAAGGGGACAGGGACCGCAGGGGGAAAAGGGAGCAGTACTTC; cdr3_aa: CSVEGDRDRRGKREQYF; clone_size: .; d_call: TRBD1; j_call: TRBJ2-7; v_call: TRBV29-1; cdr3_length: 17
cdr3_nt: TGCAGTGCTAGTCCCCCTAGCGGGAGTGAGCAAGAGACCCAGTACTTC; cdr3_aa: CSASPPSGSEQETQYF; clone_size: .; d_call: TRBD2; j_call: TRBJ2-5; v_call: TRBV20-1; cdr3_length: 16
cdr3_nt: TGTGCCAGCAGTTTGAGCCGAGGGTTTTATGGCTACACCTTC; cdr3_aa: CASSLSRGFYGYTF; clone_size: few; d_call: .; j_call: TRBJ1-2; v_call: TRBV28; cdr3_length: 14
cdr3_nt: TGTGCCAGCAGCTTAGGACAGTTGATGTACACTGAAGCTTTCTTT; cdr3_aa: CASSLGQLMYTEAFF; clone_size: .; d_call: .; j_call: TRBJ1-1; v_call: TRBV11-2; cdr3_length: 15
cdr3_nt: TGTGCCAGCTCACCACCGTCGGGAGGGACCTACAATGAGCAGTTCTTC; cdr3_aa: CASSPPSGGTYNEQFF; clone_size: .; d_call: TRBD2; j_call: TRBJ2-1; v_call: TRBV18; cdr3_length: 16
cdr3_nt: TGTGCCAGCACTTATATTGGACAGACCTACAATGAGCAGTTCTTC; cdr3_aa: CASTYIGQTYNEQFF; clone_size: .; d_call: .; j_call: TRBJ2-1; v_call: TRBV6-5; cdr3_length: 15
cdr3_nt: TGTGCCAGCAGTCAAAACTACGGGACAGGGGACACCGGGGAGCTGTTTTTT; cdr3_aa: CASSQNYGTGDTGELFF; clone_size: .; d_call: TRBD1; j_call: TRBJ2-2; v_call: TRBV6-2/TRBV6-3; cdr3_length: 17
cdr3_nt: TGTGCCAGCAGCCCAGGAACCGTATGGTTTGGTGGCGGGGAGCTGTTTTTT; cdr3_aa: CASSPGTVWFGGGELFF; clone_size: .; d_call: .; j_call: TRBJ2-2; v_call: TRBV4-2; cdr3_length: 17
cdr3_nt: TGTGCCAGCAGACTAGCGGGAGGGGTCAATGAGCAGTTCTTC; cdr3_aa: CASRLAGGVNEQFF; clone_size: .; d_call: TRBD2; j_call: TRBJ2-1; v_call: TRBV27; cdr3_length: 14
cdr3_nt: TGCGCCAGCAGCCTCGGTACCGGGGAGCTGTTTTTT; cdr3_aa: CASSLGTGELFF; clone_size: .; d_call: .; j_call: TRBJ2-2; v_call: TRBV10-1; cdr3_length: 12
cdr3_nt: TGTGCCAGCAGTCCGGGACACCCCTACGAGCAGTACTTC; cdr3_aa: CASSPGHPYEQYF; clone_size: .; d_call: .; j_call: TRBJ2-7; v_call: TRBV27; cdr3_length: 13
cdr3_nt: TGCGCCAGCAGCTTAACTAGCGCACGGTACGAGCAGTACTTC; cdr3_aa: CASSLTSARYEQYF; clone_size: .; d_call: TRBD2; j_call: TRBJ2-7; v_call: TRBV5-1; cdr3_length: 14
cdr3_nt: TGTGCCAGAAGCTTGGCACAGGGGGATCAGCCCCAGCATTTT; cdr3_aa: CARSLAQGDQPQHF; clone_size: .; d_call: TRBD1; j_call: TRBJ1-5; v_call: TRBV5-3; cdr3_length: 14
cdr3_nt: TGTGCCAGCAGCTATCAGGGGGGAGCCAAAAACATTCAGTACTTC; cdr3_aa: CASSYQGGAKNIQYF; clone_size: .; d_call: .; j_call: TRBJ2-4; v_call: TRBV3-1/TRBV3-2; cdr3_length: 15
cdr3_nt: TGTGCCACTCATGCTGGACAGGCGACCACCGGGGAGCTGTTTTTT; cdr3_aa: CATHAGQATTGELFF; clone_size: .; d_call: TRBD1; j_call: TRBJ2-2; v_call: TRBV24-1; cdr3_length: 15
cdr3_nt: TGTGCCAGCAGACGACAGGCTTGGGAGCCCCAGCATTTT; cdr3_aa: CASRRQAWEPQHF; clone_size: .; d_call: .; j_call: TRBJ1-5; v_call: TRBV19; cdr3_length: 13
cdr3_nt: TGTGCCAGCAGCGCCCCCGGGACAGCCTACGAGCAGTACTTC; cdr3_aa: CASSAPGTAYEQYF; clone_size: .; d_call: TRBD1; j_call: TRBJ2-7; v_call: TRBV7-9; cdr3_length: 14
cdr3_nt: TGTGCCAGCAGCTTAGTTTTTACAGGTGAGCAGTTCTTC; cdr3_aa: CASSLVFTGEQFF; clone_size: many; d_call: .; j_call: TRBJ2-1; v_call: TRBV7-2; cdr3_length: 13
cdr3_nt: TGCAGCGCTCAGACTAGCGACGGCGAGCAGTTCTTC; cdr3_aa: CSAQTSDGEQFF; clone_size: once; d_call: TRBD2; j_call: TRBJ2-1; v_call: TRBV29-1; cdr3_length: 12
cdr3_nt: TGTGCCAGCAGCGTAACTAGCGGGAACGACGTTGAGCAGTTCTTC; cdr3_aa: CASSVTSGNDVEQFF; clone_size: .; d_call: TRBD2; j_call: TRBJ2-1; v_call: TRBV7-9; cdr3_length: 15
cdr3_nt: TGTGCCAGCAGCCCCGGGACTAGCGGGCTTTACAATGAGCAGTTCTTC; cdr3_aa: CASSPGTSGLYNEQFF; clone_size: few; d_call: TRBD2; j_call: TRBJ2-1; v_call: TRBV9; cdr3_length: 16
cdr3_nt: TGCGCCAGCAGCTTGCGGACAGGGACGGCACTTAAGGCCTACGAGCAGTACTTC; cdr3_aa: CASSLRTGTALKAYEQYF; clone_size: many; d_call: TRBD1; j_call: TRBJ2-7; v_call: TRBV5-1; cdr3_length: 18
cdr3_nt: TGTGCCAGCAGTCGTGTAGCGGGGCCACAAGAGACCCAGTACTTC; cdr3_aa: CASSRVAGPQETQYF; clone_size: once; d_call: TRBD2; j_call: TRBJ2-5; v_call: TRBV6-2/TRBV6-3; cdr3_length: 15
cdr3_nt: TGCAGCGCTCAGGCGGCGACGGGGGAGACCCAGTACTTC; cdr3_aa: CSAQAATGETQYF; clone_size: .; d_call: .; j_call: TRBJ2-5; v_call: TRBV29-1; cdr3_length: 13